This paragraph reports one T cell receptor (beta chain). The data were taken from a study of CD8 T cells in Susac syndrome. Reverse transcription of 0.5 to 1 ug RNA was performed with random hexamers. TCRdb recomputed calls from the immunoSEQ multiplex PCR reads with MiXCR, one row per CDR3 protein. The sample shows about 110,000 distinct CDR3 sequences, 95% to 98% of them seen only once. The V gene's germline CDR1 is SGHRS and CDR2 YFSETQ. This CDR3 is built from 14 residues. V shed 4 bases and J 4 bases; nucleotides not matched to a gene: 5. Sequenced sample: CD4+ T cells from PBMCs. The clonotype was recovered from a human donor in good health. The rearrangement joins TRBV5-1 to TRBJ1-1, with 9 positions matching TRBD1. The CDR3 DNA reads TGCGCCAGCAGCCCCCGGACAGGGGTCACTGAAGCTTTCTTT. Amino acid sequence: CASSPRTGVTEAFF.